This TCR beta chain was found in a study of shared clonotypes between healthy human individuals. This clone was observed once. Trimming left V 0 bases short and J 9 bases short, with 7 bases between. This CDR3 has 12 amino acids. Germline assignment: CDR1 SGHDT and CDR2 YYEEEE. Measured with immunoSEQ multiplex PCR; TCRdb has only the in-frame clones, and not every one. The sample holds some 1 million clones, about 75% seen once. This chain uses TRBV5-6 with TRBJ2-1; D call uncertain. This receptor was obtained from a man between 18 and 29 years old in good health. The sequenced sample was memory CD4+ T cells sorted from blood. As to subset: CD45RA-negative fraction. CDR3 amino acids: CASSLAVVEQFF. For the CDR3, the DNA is TGTGCCAGCAGCTTGGCGGTCGTTGAGCAGTTCTTC.